Listed below are T cell receptor beta chains from one sample, sequenced in a study of cytomegalovirus exposure and HLA in healthy donors. TCRdb keeps only in-frame clones here, not all; method: immunoSEQ multiplex PCR. The sample yields some 48,000 clones, of which the top ten take up about 6%. The sequenced sample consisted of PBMCs. The receptors originated from a male donor in good health and CMV-seropositive. Both conserved end residues are part of each CDR3.

length: 18; V: TRBV11-1; J: TRBJ2-4; CDR3: CASSLAAGSGGTKNIQYF
length: 13; V: TRBV5-1; J: TRBJ1-2; CDR3: CASSLAGDYGYTF
length: 16; V: TRBV4-3; J: TRBJ1-5; CDR3: CASSQDRGVGNQPQHF
length: 13; V: TRBV13; J: TRBJ1-1; CDR3: CASSRVLNTEAFF
length: 12; V: TRBV6-5; J: TRBJ1-2; CDR3: CATNLLNYGYTF
length: 16; V: TRBV5-1; J: TRBJ1-1; CDR3: CASSLAAPQGAGEAFF
length: 15; V: TRBV18; J: TRBJ1-1; CDR3: CASSPPDRVTTEAFF
length: 15; V: TRBV10-3; J: TRBJ2-7; CDR3: CAISEPGQGYYEQYF
length: 20; V: TRBV4-2; J: TRBJ2-1; CDR3: CASSPEGLAGGSYTYNEQFF
length: 16; V: TRBV7-9; J: TRBJ2-7; CDR3: CASSKKTGGLSYEQYF
length: 13; V: TRBV6-5; J: .; CDR3: CASSYSRSYEQYF
length: 15; V: TRBV6-1; J: TRBJ1-4; CDR3: CASRTPTGSNEKLFF
length: 16; V: TRBV5-8; J: TRBJ2-2; CDR3: CASSNRQVANTGELFF
length: 14; V: TRBV9; J: .; CDR3: CASSVEPGLAEQYF
length: 15; V: TRBV19; J: TRBJ1-3; CDR3: CASSVGSGSGNTIYF
length: 14; V: TRBV9; J: TRBJ2-3; CDR3: CASSTEGGADTQYF
length: 14; V: TRBV30; J: TRBJ1-2; CDR3: CAWRDRGLVYGYTF
length: 16; V: TRBV28; J: TRBJ2-1; CDR3: CASSLSGAGGPDEQFF
length: 14; V: TRBV4-1; J: TRBJ1-2; CDR3: CASSQGRTPGGYTF
length: 14; V: TRBV7-3; J: TRBJ1-1; CDR3: CASSSNRVNTEAFF
length: 16; V: TRBV4-2; J: TRBJ2-1; CDR3: CASSQAGQTGYNEQFF
length: 15; V: TRBV18; J: TRBJ2-1; CDR3: CASSPTVGEGSEQFF
length: 14; V: TRBV9; J: TRBJ1-2; CDR3: CASSVADRELGYTF
length: 15; V: TRBV6-5; J: TRBJ1-2; CDR3: CASSYSGSSLYGYTF
length: 15; V: TRBV7-2; J: TRBJ2-3; CDR3: CASNYRGTSTDTQYF
length: 14; V: TRBV27; J: TRBJ2-7; CDR3: CASGDAGQTYEQYF
length: 14; V: TRBV7-2; J: TRBJ2-5; CDR3: CASSTTAGGATQYF
length: 16; V: TRBV6-6; J: TRBJ2-2; CDR3: CATIFQGGANIGELFF
length: 14; V: TRBV5-1; J: .; CDR3: CASRKSAESYEQYF
length: 15; V: TRBV13; J: TRBJ2-4; CDR3: CASSSKELAKNIQYF
length: 14; V: TRBV19; J: TRBJ2-5; CDR3: CASSIGNSRSEQYF
length: 15; V: TRBV10-3; J: TRBJ1-1; CDR3: CAISDERGMNTEAFF
length: 15; V: TRBV7-9; J: TRBJ1-2; CDR3: CASSDGTGALYGYTF
length: 13; V: TRBV11-3; J: TRBJ2-2; CDR3: CASSRTDTGELFF
length: 15; V: TRBV19; J: TRBJ2-3; CDR3: CASRDSGASTDTQYF
length: 12; V: TRBV6-6; J: .; CDR3: CATRGVGYEQYF